These 9 T cell receptor beta chains share one sample of origin, sequenced in a study of T cell responses to AZD1222 COVID-19 vaccine (dated by TCRdb to about 2021). The time point label, read with the paper, signifies: baseline before first vaccination. The library relied on the immunoSEQ multiplex PCR assay. This immuneACCESS table, as held by TCRdb, lists in-frame sequences with V and J called but not all clones. Of the missing ones, under half trace to an unresolved V gene in checked studies; the others have no known cause. The sample table lists about 210,000 clones, over 80% of them with a count of one. Of the sample, 1% to 1.5% falls within the top ten clones. Sample: peripheral blood, taken on day 0 of AZD1222 vaccination. The receptors derive from an adult in good health.

This chain connects TRBV19 to TRBJ2-7, with 10 bases aligning to TRBD1. This CDR3 region has 14 residues. Per the germline V gene, CDR1 is LNHDA and CDR2 is SQIVND (reference sequence). V trimming: 11 bases; J trimming: 2 bases; junction bases outside the gene matches: 9. The CDR3 loop reads CAAGTGEFPYEQYF. In nucleotides, the CDR3 is TGTGCCGCCGGGACAGGGGAATTTCCCTACGAGCAGTACTTC.

The chain carries TRBV12-5 and TRBJ2-2, with D tentatively TRBD1 (6 bases). Germline loops: CDR1 LGHNT, CDR2 FRNRAP. V was cut by 1 base and J by 0 bases, with 12 bases left in between. CDR3 length: 17 amino acids. CDR3 coding DNA: TGTGCTAGTGGTTTGGACCTCGGGACAACGAACACCGGGGAGCTGTTTTTT. This translates into CASGLDLGTTNTGELFF.

This chain uses TRBV2 with TRBJ2-5; TRBD1 is a possible D gene (6 bases). This CDR3 has 15 amino acids. The V end was cut by 2 bases, the J end by 6 bases, with 16 bases between. Germline V gene data show CDR1 as SNHLY and CDR2 as FYNNEI. The CDR3 region is CASSEYWGQEKTQYF. The CDR3 DNA reads TGTGCCAGCAGTGAATATTGGGGGCAGGAAAAGACCCAGTACTTC.

V and J are TRBV19 and TRBJ1-2; possibly TRBD1 for D (5 bases). Germline V CDR1 and CDR2: LNHDA, SQIVND (reference sequence). V gave up 3 bases and J gave up 5 bases, with 22 bases separating them. The CDR3 totals 17 residues. CDR3 sequence: CASSIPLSRGEYYGYTF. CDR3 bases: TGTGCCAGTAGTATCCCCTTAAGTCGAGGGGAATATTATGGCTACACCTTC.

The chain uses TRBV5-4 and TRBJ2-7; TRBD1 or TRBD2 may be the D gene (6 bases each). The germline CDR1 and CDR2 sequences are SGHNT and YYREEE (reference sequence). The CDR3 consists of 16 residues. Trimming cost V 3 bases and J 0 bases, with 16 bases left between them. The CDR3 is CASSSGAGQSSYEQYF. Written as DNA, the CDR3 is TGTGCCAGCAGCTCGGGAGCAGGACAGAGCTCCTACGAGCAGTACTTC.

The genes are TRBV6-2 or TRBV6-3 and TRBJ2-2; TRBD1 agrees at 7 bases. V lost 2 bases to trimming and J lost 1 base; unmatched junction nucleotides: 1. Germline CDR1 MNHEY, CDR2 SVGEGT. CDR3 size: 15 residues. The CDR3 loop reads CASSYHRGNTGELFF. The DNA of the CDR3 is TGTGCCAGCAGTTACCACAGGGGGAACACCGGGGAGCTGTTTTTT.

This chain links TRBV5-1 with TRBJ1-6; a possible D gene is TRBD1 (6 bases). Trimming shortened V by 4 bases and J by 1 base, and 12 bases separated the two germline ends. CDR1 is SGHRS and CDR2 is YFSETQ in the germline V gene. The CDR3 contains 16 residues. The CDR3 region is CASSLQGTSYNSPLHF. CDR3 in DNA: TGCGCCAGCAGCCTACAGGGAACATCCTATAATTCACCCCTCCACTTT.

This chain links TRBV6-5 with TRBJ1-6; the D gene is possibly TRBD1 (5 bases). This CDR3 has 16 residues. The V gene's germline CDR1 is MNHEY and CDR2 SVGAGI. V was trimmed by 4 bases and J by 6 bases, leaving 16 bases between them. The DNA of the CDR3 is TGTGCCAGCAGTTCCTCGCTGAGACAGCCTAATTCACCCCTCCACTTT. Protein sequence: CASSSSLRQPNSPLHF.

V gene TRBV12-3 or TRBV12-4 combines with J gene TRBJ2-3; no clear D gene. V was clipped by 7 bases and J by 7 bases, with 12 bases between them. This CDR3 contains 12 residues. CDR3 loop: CASTVSANTQYF. In nucleotides, the CDR3 is TGTGCCAGCACCGTATCCGCGAATACGCAGTATTTT.